This T cell receptor beta chain was found in a study of control samples from healthy donors and cancer patients. Germline V gene lookup returns CDR1 SGHRS and CDR2 YFSETQ. There are 14 residues in the CDR3. J lost 7 bases, V lost 0 bases, and 3 bases had no gene match. Data came from immunoSEQ multiplex PCR; TCRdb stores just in-frame clones and leaves some out. This sample has 50,000 to 65,000 clones, with approximately 90% found just once. The sequenced material came from PBMCs. V is TRBV5-1 and J is TRBJ2-1; 8 nucleotides align to TRBD1. The sequence was obtained from a woman aged 50 to 60 with colorectal cancer. CDR3: CASSLGQGRNEQFF. The CDR3 DNA sequence: TGCGCCAGCAGCTTGGGACAGGGGCGTAATGAGCAGTTCTTC. The full variable domain, its missing parts supplied by reference TRBV5-1 and TRBJ2-1, is KAGVTQTPRYLIKTRGQQVTLSCSPISGHRSVSWYQQTPGQGLQFLFEYFSETQRNKGNFPGRFSGRQFSNSRSEMNVSTLELGDSALYLCASSLGQGRNEQFFGPGTRLTVL.